The 32 T cell receptor beta chains below all came from one sample that was sequenced in a study of blood T cell repertoires in COVID-19. The repertoire was sequenced with immunoSEQ multiplex PCR; TCRdb's copy has only in-frame clones and lacks some. The sample lists 140,000 or so clones, 84% occurring once. The sequencing input was peripheral blood. The receptors here all came from a young man with COVID-19, enrolled during active disease.

This clone has more than one count but fewer than ten. The chain couples TRBV28 to TRBJ2-1, with 9 bases lining up with TRBD1. Germline lookup yields CDR1 MDHEN and CDR2 SYDVKM. The trim removed 6 bases at V and 4 bases at J, leaving 4 bases unmatched. The CDR3 is made up of 14 amino acids. CDR3 DNA sequence: TGTGCCAGCAGGTCCGGGACAGGGTACAATGAGCAGTTCTTC. It specifies CASRSGTGYNEQFF.

The CDR3 loop is CASSSQVGYEQYF. CDR3 bases: TGTGCCAGCAGTTCCCAGGTGGGCTACGAGCAGTACTTC. The chain links TRBV6-5 to TRBJ2-7; D ambiguous. CDR3 length: 13 residues. CDR1 is MNHEY and CDR2 is SVGAGI in the germline V gene. The V and J ends lost 4 bases and 3 bases respectively, with 10 bases between them.

This chain connects TRBV7-9 to TRBJ1-1, with D possibly being TRBD1 (5 bases). The CDR3 runs to 16 residues. The germline V gene encodes CDR1 SEHNR and CDR2 FQNEAQ (reference sequence). Trimming shortened V by 1 base and J by 1 base, and 13 bases separated the two germline ends. The CDR3 region has the DNA TGTGCCAGCAGCTTAGGCGGGGGACGGAGGAACACTGAAGCTTTCTTT. Its translation is CASSLGGGRRNTEAFF.

The J gene is TRBJ2-5, the V gene TRBV9; 11 positions match TRBD2. This CDR3 spans 16 amino acids. V dropped 1 base and J dropped 5; count of bases not matched to a gene: 7. The germline CDR1 and CDR2 sequences are SGDLS and YYNGEE. The CDR3 here is CASSVTTSGATETQYF. The CDR3 DNA is TGTGCCAGCAGCGTAACGACTAGCGGGGCCACCGAGACCCAGTACTTC. The variable domain in full, with the rest retrieved from reference TRBV9 and TRBJ2-5, is DSGVTQTPKHLITATGQRVTLRCSPRSGDLSVYWYQQSLDQGLQFLIQYYNGEERAKGNILERFSAQQFPDLHSELNLSSLELGDSALYFCASSVTTSGATETQYFGPGTRLLVL.

CDR3 in amino acids: CASSLSAGEVQYF. DNA of the CDR3: TGCGCCAGCAGCTTGTCTGCAGGTGAAGTTCAGTACTTC. V is TRBV5-1 and J is TRBJ2-4; D unresolved. Germline V lookup: CDR1 SGHRS, CDR2 YFSETQ. The ends were cut back, 1 base at V and 11 bases at J, with 13 bases in the middle. There are 13 residues in the CDR3.

The chain combines TRBV12-3 or TRBV12-4 with TRBJ2-3; 8 bases are shared with TRBD1. V shed 5 bases, J shed 10 bases, and the junction held 5 bases outside the gene matches. This CDR3 contains 12 residues. The CDR3 region is CASSGDRRAQYF. CDR3 DNA: TGTGCCAGCAGTGGGGACAGGCGGGCGCAGTATTTT.

The chain joins TRBV18 to TRBJ1-3, with a weak D call TRBD1 (5 bases). Germline V gene sequence: CDR1 KGHSH, CDR2 LQKENI. CDR3 length: 17 amino acids. Trimming removed 2 bases at V and 0 bases at J, with 14 bases between. The CDR3 DNA reads TGTGCCAGCTCACCAAACGGCGCCGGGGGCTCTGGAAACACCATATATTTT. Encoded protein: CASSPNGAGGSGNTIYF.

This clone has just a few counts. This sequence joins TRBV5-1 and TRBJ2-7; D possibly corresponds to TRBD1 (5 bases). Germline V gene lookup returns CDR1 SGHRS and CDR2 YFSETQ. CDR3 length: 14 residues. V dropped 0 bases and J dropped 6 bases, with 13 bases sitting between them. As DNA, the CDR3 is TGCGCCAGCAGCTTGGAGGGGCCCATAGGCGAGCAGTACTTC. Translating it yields CASSLEGPIGEQYF.

The chain joins TRBV28 to TRBJ1-2; TRBD1 might be the D (6 bases). The CDR3 runs 13 residues. CDR1 MDHEN and CDR2 SYDVKM come from the germline V gene. Trimming cost V 4 bases and J 5 bases, with 11 bases left between them. The CDR3 loop reads CASSSNTGYGYTF. CDR3 sequence (DNA): TGTGCCAGCAGTTCCAATACAGGGTATGGCTACACCTTC.

The chain joins TRBV9 to TRBJ2-1; 7 bases map to TRBD1. The V gene's germline CDR1 is SGDLS and CDR2 YYNGEE. The ends lost 0 bases at V and 9 bases at J; junction bases unmatched: 6. This CDR3 is built from 14 residues. This CDR3 is CASSVVDRRGEQFF. For the CDR3, the DNA is TGTGCCAGCAGCGTAGTGGACAGGCGTGGTGAGCAGTTCTTC.

CDR3 protein: CASSQDPGLADNEQFF. CDR3 sequence (DNA): TGCGCCAGCAGCCAAGACCCGGGACTAGCGGACAATGAGCAGTTCTTC. The J gene is TRBJ2-1, the V gene TRBV4-3, with TRBD2 matching 11 bases. Germline CDR1 reads LGHNA; CDR2 reads YSLEER. The V and J ends lost 0 bases and 5 bases, in that order; junction bases with no gene match: 3. CDR3 length: 16 residues.

In its sample, this clone was seen a few times. The chain has TRBV11-2 and TRBJ2-7, with TRBD2 identical over 10 bases. From germline, CDR1 is SGHAT and CDR2 FQNNGV. The V and J ends lost 7 bases and 4 bases, in that order; junction bases with no gene match: 10. The CDR3 totals 15 residues. The CDR3 coding sequence is TGTGCCAGCACCTCGAAGGGGACTAGCGCGTACGAGCAGTACTTC. This encodes CASTSKGTSAYEQYF.

This clone was counted between two and nine times. The genes are TRBV10-1 and TRBJ1-2; 7 bases are shared with TRBD1. The ends lost 7 bases at V and 12 bases at J; junction bases unmatched: 11. Germline V CDR1 and CDR2: WNHNN, SYGVQD (reference sequence). The length of the CDR3 is 12 residues. The CDR3 nucleotides read TGCGCCAGCACCCTTAGCCTGACAGGGCACACCTTC. This gives the protein CASTLSLTGHTF.

This chain uses TRBV5-8 with TRBJ2-3, with a possible D match to TRBD1 (6 bases). The CDR3 covers 14 residues. Germline assignment: CDR1 SGHTS and CDR2 YDEGEE. The V gene lost 4 bases and the J gene lost 0 bases, with 9 bases spanning the gap. The CDR3 here is CASSQTGSTDTQYF. For the CDR3, the DNA is TGTGCCAGCAGCCAGACAGGTAGCACAGATACGCAGTATTTT.

This sequence joins TRBV15 and TRBJ1-2; 7 nucleotides match TRBD1. The CDR3 runs 13 residues. Germline loops: CDR1 LNHNV, CDR2 YYDKDF (reference sequence). The J segment lost 5 bases and the V segment lost 5 bases, leaving 5 bases of the junction unmatched. The CDR3, as DNA: TGTGCCACCAGCCCCGGGACAGCATATGGCTACACCTTC. This encodes CATSPGTAYGYTF.

The CDR3 sequence: CASSQGGTGQPQHF. CDR3 nucleotide sequence: TGCGCCAGCAGCCAAGGTGGGACAGGTCAGCCCCAGCATTTT. The chain has TRBV4-1 and TRBJ1-5; TRBD1 agrees at 8 bases. The CDR3 spans 14 residues. Germline CDR1 MGHRA, CDR2 YSYEKL. Trimming removed 1 base from V and 6 bases from J; junction bases left unmatched: 2.

The chain links TRBV28 to TRBJ1-3; D remains ambiguous. V was trimmed by 1 base and J by 0 bases, leaving 13 bases between them. CDR3 length: 17 residues. The germline CDR1 and CDR2 sequences are MDHEN and SYDVKM. In nucleotides, the CDR3 is TGTGCCAGCAGTTTATCCCAACCCGGTCGCTCTGGAAACACCATATATTTT. It specifies CASSLSQPGRSGNTIYF.

This chain connects TRBV14 to TRBJ1-1; D is unresolved. The CDR3 is 14 amino acids. Germline-derived CDR1 and CDR2 are SGHDN and FVKESK. Trimming cost V 4 bases and J 0 bases, with 9 bases left between them. CDR3 sequence: CASSRNSMNTEAFF. The CDR3 nucleotides read TGTGCCAGCAGCCGCAACTCGATGAACACTGAAGCTTTCTTT.

This clone was seen a single time. The chain has TRBV27 and TRBJ2-6; 10 bases fit TRBD1. The germline V gene has CDR1 MNHEY and CDR2 SMNVEV (reference sequence). The CDR3 sequence is 17 residues long. V trimming: 6 bases; J trimming: 2 bases; junction bases outside the gene matches: 7. As DNA, the CDR3 is TGTGCCAGCAGCAGGACAGGGGGTTCGGCTGGGGCCAACGTCCTGACTTTC. It codes for CASSRTGGSAGANVLTF.

The chain couples TRBV28 to TRBJ2-1; unclear D gene. This CDR3 is 12 amino acids long. The germline V gene has CDR1 MDHEN and CDR2 SYDVKM. V was pared by 10 bases and J by 9 bases, with 16 bases between. The DNA of the CDR3 is TGTGCCATTGTCCCCAGGCTCGGTGAGCAGTTCTTC. This translates into CAIVPRLGEQFF.

The V and J genes are TRBV14 and TRBJ2-1; 8 bases are a match to TRBD2. Trimming at V came to 3 bases and at J to 8 bases, leaving 15 bases not matched to a gene. Germline CDR1 and CDR2: SGHDN and FVKESK. The length of the CDR3 is 17 residues. The CDR3 reads CASSHPKVGTRHDEQFF. Written as DNA, the CDR3 is TGTGCCAGCAGCCATCCCAAGGTTGGGACTAGACATGATGAGCAGTTCTTC.

This clone was seen a few times. The chain joins TRBV7-3 to TRBJ1-5; 7 bases are shared with TRBD1. With V trimmed by 4 bases and J by 6 bases, 3 bases remained unmatched. Germline V gene data show CDR1 as SGHTA and CDR2 as FQGTGA. This CDR3 is built from 13 residues. The CDR3 bases are TGTGCCAGCAGCTCACAGGGGAGTCAGCCCCAGCATTTT. It is translated as CASSSQGSQPQHF.

The chain recombines TRBV6-5 with TRBJ2-1; D remains unclear. Trimming cost V 6 bases and J 7 bases, with 10 bases left between them. CDR1 MNHEY and CDR2 SVGAGI come from the germline V gene. The CDR3 is 12 residues long. In DNA, the CDR3 is TGTGCCAGCAGACATGTGCGGAATGAGCAGTTCTTC. Translating gives CASRHVRNEQFF.

This chain's CDR3 is CASSVGQFSYTF. The CDR3 DNA is TGTGCCAGCAGTGTCGGACAGTTCAGCTACACCTTC. The V gene is TRBV2, the J gene TRBJ1-2; tentative D call: TRBD1 (6 bases). Trimming pared 4 bases from V and 9 bases from J, leaving 12 bases between. The CDR3 consists of 12 residues. CDR1 is SNHLY, CDR2 FYNNEI, per germline.

The chain couples TRBV10-3 to TRBJ2-5, with 9 bases identical to TRBD1. CDR3 length: 16 residues. Germline V gene data show CDR1 as ENHRY and CDR2 as SYGVKD. Unmatched junction bases numbered 17, after V lost 10 bases and J lost 5 bases. CDR3 coding DNA: TGTGCCACCGAGGAGGACAGGGGCTGGACTCCGGAGACCCAGTACTTC. Residues: CATEEDRGWTPETQYF.

The chain has TRBV28 and TRBJ2-1; 7 bases fit TRBD2. J gave up 1 base and V 2 bases, and 8 bases lay outside the gene matches. This CDR3 contains 17 residues. The germline CDR1 and CDR2 sequences are MDHEN and SYDVKM. The CDR3 reads CASSLPPWGGSYNEQFF. The DNA for the CDR3 is TGTGCCAGCAGTTTACCGCCGTGGGGGGGGTCCTACAATGAGCAGTTCTTC.

This clone was seen a single time. The chain carries TRBV27 and TRBJ2-7, with D tentatively TRBD1 (6 bases). Germline CDR1 and CDR2: MNHEY and SMNVEV (reference sequence). The ends were cut back, 5 bases at V and 3 bases at J, with 11 bases in the middle. This CDR3 is 13 amino acids long. This CDR3 is CASSPGQSYEQYF. The CDR3 DNA reads TGTGCCAGCAGTCCTGGACAGAGCTACGAGCAGTACTTC.

V gene TRBV2 combines with J gene TRBJ1-2; D might be TRBD1 (6 bases). Trimming shortened V by 6 bases and J by 7 bases, and 15 bases separated the two germline ends. This CDR3 comprises 13 residues. Germline V gene sequence: CDR1 SNHLY, CDR2 FYNNEI. The CDR3 nucleotides read TGTGCCAGCAGCCCCGGCAGGGGTGGTGGCTACACCTTC. This translates into CASSPGRGGGYTF.

V is TRBV19 and J is TRBJ2-2, with D possibly matching TRBD1 (5 bases). The germline V gene has CDR1 LNHDA and CDR2 SQIVND (reference sequence). The V end was cut by 6 bases, the J end by 4 bases, with 9 bases between. CDR3 length: 13 amino acids. The CDR3 sequence: CASRKTGTGELFF. CDR3 DNA: TGTGCCAGTAGAAAAACAGGCACCGGGGAGCTGTTTTTT.

The chain recombines TRBV6-5 with TRBJ2-1, with unresolved D. Trimming took off 6 bases at V and 6 bases at J, with 6 bases between the two ends. This CDR3 has 11 residues. Germline values: CDR1 MNHEY, CDR2 SVGAGI. CDR3 bases: TGTGCCAGCAGCCAGCGCAATGAGCAGTTCTTC. Protein: CASSQRNEQFF.

V gene TRBV27 combines with J gene TRBJ2-1; 7 nucleotides agree with TRBD1. The length of the CDR3 is 15 residues. J lost 1 base, V lost 8 bases, and 8 bases had no gene match. The germline V gene encodes CDR1 MNHEY and CDR2 SMNVEV (reference sequence). The CDR3 loop reads CASRLGQRSYNEQFF. CDR3 DNA sequence: TGTGCCAGCCGCCTGGGACAGAGATCCTACAATGAGCAGTTCTTC.

The chain links TRBV7-8 to TRBJ2-6, with 8 bases identical to TRBD2. After removal of 1 base from V and 2 bases from J, the junction contained 4 bases not matched to a gene. The CDR3 runs to 17 residues. Germline values: CDR1 SGHVS, CDR2 FQNEAQ. In DNA, the CDR3 is TGTGCCAGCAGCTTAGAAGGTAGCGGGACTGGGGCCAACGTCCTGACTTTC. Protein: CASSLEGSGTGANVLTF.